The text below deals with one T cell receptor beta chain. No antigen is known for it. Treatment given: 15 to 20 received Ad26.COV2.S at low or high dose, single or two shots; about five received placebo; per-sample allocation not given. Specimen acquisition occurred on day 63 following the initial vaccine or placebo injection. The record originates from a study of Ad26.COV2.S vaccination and SARS-CoV-2 variants. Whole-study results and caveats: Considerable breadth of spike-specific CD8+ and CD4+ T cell responses has reportedly been documented following vaccination. Greater spike-specific TCR breadth was seen in vaccine recipients than in placebo recipients.

Germline-derived CDR1 and CDR2 are MGHRA and YSYEKL. V lost 4 bases and J lost 3; bases outside the gene matches: 2. The CDR3 is 13 amino acids. Here immunoSEQ multiplex PCR was the method, and the copy in TCRdb shows in-frame clones only, minus some. The sample records some 290,000 clones, about 82% being singletons. V usage is TRBV4-1 and J usage is TRBJ2-7; TRBD1 aligns across 8 bases. The origin of this receptor is a person between 18 and 65 years old who received the Ad26.COV2.S COVID-19 vaccine or a placebo. This material consisted of peripheral blood, taken in a trial of Ad26.COV2.S vaccine versus placebo. The CDR3 sequence is CASSPGQDYEQYF. CDR3 coding DNA: TGCGCCAGCAGCCCGGGACAGGACTACGAGCAGTACTTC.